Below are 30 T cell receptor beta chains sequenced from a single sample in a study of T-cell reconstitution after alpha-beta-depleted transplantation in children. Library preparation (for TCRbeta) was performed with unique molecular identifiers. TCRdb fed the PCR reads into MiXCR, producing one record per CDR3 protein. The sample holds about 70,000 distinct CDR3 sequences, roughly 10% seen once. The sample in question was PBMCs, obtained before TCRalphabeta/CD19-depleted stem cell transplant. These receptors all stem from a boy younger than 18 with acute myeloid leukemia, due to receive a stem cell transplant.

Note on this clonotype: A much larger clone sits a single nucleotide away, making a read error possible. The gene calls are TRBV20-1 and TRBJ2-1; 13 nucleotides align to TRBD2. Per the germline V gene, CDR1 is DFQATT and CDR2 is SNEGSKA (reference sequence). CDR3 size: 15 residues. The CDR3: CSATRTSGGIDDQFF. The CDR3 DNA is TGCAGTGCTACTAGGACTAGCGGGGGTATAGATGACCAGTTCTTC.

This clonotype was detected many times. The V call is TRBV9, the J call TRBJ2-7; D ambiguous. This CDR3 contains 14 residues. Germline V CDR1 and CDR2: SGDLS, YYNGEE. V shed 2 bases and J shed 3 bases, with 12 bases lying between them. This chain's CDR3 is CASSVGITNYEQYF. The CDR3 bases are TGTGCCAGCAGCGTTGGCATTACAAACTACGAGCAGTACTTC.

This clonotype was seen a handful of times. This chain links TRBV5-4 with TRBJ2-4; unclear D gene. V was clipped by 0 bases and J by 3 bases, with 13 bases between them. Germline V gives CDR1 SGHNT, CDR2 YYREEE (reference sequence). The CDR3 length is 16 residues. The CDR3 here is CASSLDAAGNKNIQYF. CDR3 DNA: TGTGCCAGCAGCTTGGACGCAGCTGGGAACAAAAACATTCAGTACTTC.

In its sample, this clonotype was seen many times. V usage is TRBV28 and J usage is TRBJ2-7; 10 nucleotides agree with TRBD1. Looked up from germline, CDR1 is MDHEN and CDR2 is SYDVKM. The CDR3 length is 15 residues. With 6 bases clipped from V and 3 bases from J, the junction kept 8 bases outside the gene matches. In nucleotides, the CDR3 is TGTGCCAGCAGCCCAGCCGGGACAGGGGTCTACGAGCAGTACTTC. Translating it yields CASSPAGTGVYEQYF.

The rearrangement uses TRBV19 and TRBJ1-5; D gene unclear. V was trimmed by 0 bases and J by 7 bases, leaving 13 bases between them. Germline V gene sequence: CDR1 LNHDA, CDR2 SQIVND (reference sequence). The CDR3 consists of 15 residues. DNA of the CDR3: TGTGCCAGTAGTATAGAGTCATCCGTTAGGCAGCCCCAGCATTTT. It encodes CASSIESSVRQPQHF.

This clonotype has a count of ten or more. The rearrangement links TRBV10-3 to TRBJ1-2; 7 nucleotides align to TRBD1. The CDR3 is made up of 15 amino acids. CDR1 is ENHRY and CDR2 is SYGVKD in the germline V gene. V shed 7 bases, J shed 5 bases, and the junction held 13 bases outside the gene matches. The DNA for the CDR3 is TGTGCCATCAACTCTATCGGAGACAGGGATTATGGCTACACCTTC. It translates to CAINSIGDRDYGYTF.

This clonotype was counted many times. This chain links TRBV20-1 with TRBJ2-1; D may match TRBD1 or TRBD2 (5 bases each). V lost 6 bases and J lost 7, with 13 bases in between. This CDR3 comprises 12 residues. CDR1 DFQATT and CDR2 SNEGSKA come from the germline V gene (reference sequence). The CDR3 sequence: CSATGRFNEQFF. The CDR3, as DNA: TGCAGTGCCACGGGACGGTTTAATGAGCAGTTCTTC.

This clonotype showed up many times. V is TRBV24-1 and J is TRBJ1-5; possibly TRBD1 for D (6 bases). CDR3 length: 15 amino acids. Germline V CDR1 and CDR2: KGHDR, SFDVKD. V was cut by 4 bases and J by 0 bases, with 9 bases left in between. The CDR3 protein is CATSDPRGSNQPQHF. In DNA, the CDR3 is TGTGCCACCAGTGACCCCAGGGGTAGCAATCAGCCCCAGCATTTT.

The rearrangement links TRBV28 to TRBJ1-5; D ambiguous. Germline CDR1 is MDHEN and CDR2 is SYDVKM. The CDR3 length is 15 residues. The germline V and J ends were trimmed by 3 bases and 1 base, with 10 bases remaining between them. CDR3 residues: CASSFDGLSNQPQHF. CDR3 in DNA: TGTGCCAGCAGTTTTGATGGGTTGAGCAATCAGCCCCAGCATTTT.

The table lists this clonotype with many counts. This chain links TRBV2 with TRBJ1-5; D gene ambiguous. The CDR3 has 13 residues. Germline V gives CDR1 SNHLY, CDR2 FYNNEI. With 4 bases removed from V and 4 bases from J, the gap between germline ends came to 8 bases. For the CDR3, the DNA is TGTGCCAGCAGTGTTGGTCGTAATCAGCCCCAGCATTTT. Its translation: CASSVGRNQPQHF.

In this sample, this clonotype turned up many times. This chain connects TRBV15 to TRBJ2-2; TRBD2 matches at 10 bases. J lost 1 base, V lost 2 bases, and 4 bases had no gene match. Per the germline V gene, CDR1 is LNHNV and CDR2 is YYDKDF (reference sequence). CDR3 length: 17 amino acids. CDR3 DNA: TGTGCCACCAGCAGAACTACTAGCGGGGAGAACACCGGGGAGCTGTTTTTT. It yields the protein CATSRTTSGENTGELFF.

This clonotype has ten or more counts. This chain uses TRBV20-1 with TRBJ2-7; D unclear. This CDR3 is built from 12 residues. V gave up 1 base and J gave up 0 bases, with 4 bases separating them. Germline-derived CDR1 and CDR2 are DFQATT and SNEGSKA (reference sequence). CDR3 loop: CSARGTSYEQYV. The CDR3 DNA follows: TGCAGTGCTAGAGGGACCTCCTACGAGCAGTACGTC.

This clonotype was observed many times. The chain joins TRBV3-1 to TRBJ1-2, with D maybe TRBD1 (5 bases). This CDR3 has 15 amino acids. Per germline, CDR1 LGHDT and CDR2 YNNKEL (reference sequence). Trimming removed 1 base from V and 3 bases from J, with 12 bases in between. The CDR3 DNA is TGTGCCAGCAGCCAAGGGCGGGGGAACGACTATGGCTACACCTTC. The encoded protein is CASSQGRGNDYGYTF.

Many counts were recorded for this clonotype. The chain employs TRBV27 and TRBJ2-6; maybe TRBD1 (6 bases). The CDR3 runs to 16 residues. The V end was cut by 6 bases, the J end by 2 bases, with 14 bases between. Germline-derived CDR1 and CDR2 are MNHEY and SMNVEV (reference sequence). The CDR3 bases are TGTGCCAGCAGCCCAAGGTCAGGGGCTGGGGCCAACGTCCTGACTTTC. Translating gives CASSPRSGAGANVLTF.

This clonotype has a handful of counts. The V call is TRBV9, the J call TRBJ1-6; 10 nucleotides align to TRBD1. This CDR3 comprises 21 residues. Germline CDR1 reads SGDLS; CDR2 reads YYNGEE. Unmatched junction bases numbered 23, after V lost 3 bases and J lost 8 bases. The DNA of the CDR3 is TGTGCCAGCAGCGGACTATCGTTGGACAGGGGGATATCTTCATTCGATTCACCCCTCCACTTT. Encoded protein: CASSGLSLDRGISSFDSPLHF.

This clonotype showed up just a few times. V gene TRBV9 combines with J gene TRBJ2-5; TRBD2 matches at 9 bases. The CDR3 runs to 16 residues. Germline-derived CDR1 and CDR2 are SGDLS and YYNGEE. V lost 0 bases, J lost 0 bases, and 3 bases stayed unmatched. The chain's CDR3 is CASSVDSGGYQETQYF. The DNA of the CDR3 is TGTGCCAGCAGCGTAGACAGCGGGGGGTACCAAGAGACCCAGTACTTC.

This clonotype has at least ten counts. V is TRBV10-3 and J is TRBJ2-5; 10 bases align to TRBD2. This CDR3 region has 20 residues. V was pared by 6 bases and J by 2 bases, with 21 bases of the junction left unmatched. Germline V lookup: CDR1 ENHRY, CDR2 SYGVKD. CDR3 DNA sequence: TGTGCCATCAGCTTCCAGGGGCGAGCGGGAGGGCCCATCCTGCAAGAGACCCAGTACTTC. This encodes CAISFQGRAGGPILQETQYF.

This clonotype was picked up many times. The chain combines TRBV19 with TRBJ2-2; possibly TRBD1 or TRBD2 for D (6 bases each). The V end lost 7 bases, the J end lost 3 bases, and 12 bases lay between the germline ends. CDR1 is LNHDA, CDR2 SQIVND, per germline (reference sequence). The CDR3 runs 14 residues. The CDR3 loop reads CASTLRGDTGELFF. In DNA, the CDR3 is TGTGCCAGTACCCTAAGGGGGGACACCGGGGAGCTGTTTTTT.

This clonotype was counted many times. Here the CDR3 reads CASNPGQGHDEQYV. The CDR3 coding sequence is TGTGCCAGCAACCCCGGACAGGGGCACGACGAGCAGTACGTC. This chain uses TRBV7-9 with TRBJ2-7; TRBD1 aligns across 9 bases. The CDR3 covers 14 residues. The ends lost 7 bases at V and 5 bases at J; junction bases unmatched: 9. Germline V gene lookup returns CDR1 SEHNR and CDR2 FQNEAQ (reference sequence).

This clonotype was found many times. The rearrangement joins TRBV20-1 to TRBJ2-3, with D uncertain. CDR1 is DFQATT and CDR2 is SNEGSKA in the germline V gene (reference sequence). The CDR3 has 13 residues. V lost 4 bases, J lost 1 base, and 9 bases lay in between. Written as DNA, the CDR3 is TGCAGTGCTAAATTGACCGGCACAGATACGCAGTATTTT. Translating it yields CSAKLTGTDTQYF.

This clonotype was seen many times. The chain joins TRBV20-1 to TRBJ2-1, with 10 bases matching TRBD2. In germline, CDR1 is DFQATT, CDR2 SNEGSKA (reference sequence). The CDR3 runs to 15 residues. Trimming cost V 6 bases and J 4 bases; bases outside gene matches: 9. Written as DNA, the CDR3 is TGCAGTGCGGCCCCCAGCGGGGGGGGTTACAATGAGCAGTTCTTC. Its translation is CSAAPSGGGYNEQFF.

This clonotype was seen ten or more times. The rearrangement links TRBV2 to TRBJ2-1; D ambiguous. Germline V lookup: CDR1 SNHLY, CDR2 FYNNEI. Trimming pared 2 bases from V and 0 bases from J, leaving 8 bases between. This CDR3 has 15 amino acids. The CDR3 DNA reads TGTGCCAGCAGTGAATTTGCAGCCTCCTACAATGAGCAGTTCTTC. It codes for CASSEFAASYNEQFF.

At least ten counts were recorded for this clonotype. This rearrangement joins TRBV11-2 to TRBJ2-1; D uncertain. This CDR3 region has 15 residues. The ends were cut back, 1 base at V and 2 bases at J, with 9 bases in the middle. Germline-derived CDR1 and CDR2 are SGHAT and FQNNGV. CDR3 DNA sequence: TGTGCCAGCAGCTTAGCGGGCCAGACCTACAATGAGCAGTTCTTC. This translates into CASSLAGQTYNEQFF. The full variable domain, with the rest looked up from reference TRBV11-2 and TRBJ2-1, is EAGVAQSPRYKIIEKRQSVAFWCNPISGHATLYWYQQILGQGPKLLIQFQNNGVVDDSQLPKDRFSAERLKGVDSTLKIQPAKLEDSAVYLCASSLAGQTYNEQFFGPGTRLTVL.

This clonotype has ten or more counts. The chain links TRBV7-9 to TRBJ2-2; weak D call: TRBD1 (5 bases). Trimming removed 5 bases at V and 1 base at J, with 14 bases between. The CDR3 runs to 16 residues. Germline-derived CDR1 and CDR2 are SEHNR and FQNEAQ (reference sequence). This CDR3 is CASSRKGPLNTGELFF. Here the CDR3 DNA reads TGTGCCAGCAGCCGAAAGGGGCCCCTGAACACCGGGGAGCTGTTTTTT. The variable domain in full, with the rest retrieved from reference TRBV7-9 and TRBJ2-2, is DTGVSQNPRHKITKRGQNVTFRCDPISEHNRLYWYRQTLGQGPEFLTYFQNEAQLEKSRLLSDRFSAERPKGSFSTLEIQRTEQGDSAMYLCASSRKGPLNTGELFFGEGSRLTVL.

The CDR3: CSVGGSSGKHEQFF. CDR3 DNA: TGCAGCGTTGGGGGGTCTAGCGGGAAGCATGAGCAGTTCTTC. The chain employs TRBV29-1 and TRBJ2-1; 9 nucleotides align to TRBD2. The CDR3 contains 14 residues. The germline gives CDR1 SQVTM, CDR2 ANQGSEA. The V segment lost 4 bases and the J segment 8 bases; nucleotides outside the gene matches: 9.

This clonotype was recorded at least ten times. This rearrangement joins TRBV20-1 to TRBJ2-4; D is possibly TRBD1 or TRBD2 (6 bases each). This CDR3 comprises 15 residues. Germline loops: CDR1 DFQATT, CDR2 SNEGSKA (reference sequence). The V end was cut by 6 bases, the J end by 0 bases, with 15 bases between. CDR3 in DNA: TGCAGTGCCATGGCTGGGGGGCTAGCCAAAAACATTCAGTACTTC. Translated: CSAMAGGLAKNIQYF.

This clonotype was seen repeatedly, ten times or more. The chain recombines TRBV11-2 with TRBJ2-7; the D gene is possibly TRBD2 (6 bases). Between the trimmed V and J ends, which lost 5 bases and 2 bases, there was a span of 16 bases. CDR1 and CDR2 (germline): SGHAT, FQNNGV. The CDR3 spans 15 residues. The CDR3: CASSPPSAGTYEQYV. The CDR3 nucleotides read TGTGCCAGCAGCCCCCCGTCCGCGGGAACCTACGAGCAGTACGTC.

At least ten counts were recorded for this clonotype. The chain couples TRBV6-5 to TRBJ2-1; TRBD2 matches at 14 bases. After removal of 6 bases from V and 8 bases from J, the junction contained 9 bases not matched to a gene. The germline gives CDR1 MNHEY, CDR2 SVGAGI. CDR3 size: 16 residues. The CDR3: CASSQVGTSGSYEQFF. The DNA of the CDR3 is TGTGCCAGCAGCCAAGTAGGGACTAGCGGGAGTTATGAGCAGTTCTTC.

This clonotype showed up many times. The chain carries TRBV4-3 and TRBJ1-6; tentative D call: TRBD1 (6 bases). CDR1 and CDR2 from the germline V gene are LGHNA and YSLEER. Trimming took 4 bases from V and 8 from J, leaving 12 bases between them. The CDR3 is 14 amino acids. This chain's CDR3 is CASSPQGRDSPLHF. CDR3 coding DNA: TGCGCCAGCAGCCCCCAGGGGAGAGATTCACCCCTCCACTTT.

J is TRBJ1-2 and V is TRBV27, with D maybe TRBD1 (5 bases). Deletions cut 0 bases from V and 4 bases from J, with 15 bases between. The CDR3 length is 16 residues. Germline CDR1 MNHEY, CDR2 SMNVEV (reference sequence). In nucleotides, the CDR3 is TGTGCCAGCAGTTTATCAGGGGCCCTGGGCTTCTATGGCTACACCTTC. The encoded protein is CASSLSGALGFYGYTF.